These T cell receptor beta chains were read from a single sample in a study of response to subunit inactivated influenza vaccine. MiXCR was run by TCRdb on the RT-PCR reads, yielding one entry per CDR3 protein. Among around 490,000 distinct CDR3 sequences, less than 10% were seen once, and the ten largest hold 10% to 15%. The source material was PBMCs from blood, sampled less than 30 months after vaccination. The origin of the receptors is a man aged 50 to 69 who received an inactivated influenza vaccine. Each CDR3 is given with its conserved first and last residue. A D gene is named only where the DNA matches it firmly. The size of a clone is reported for some rows only, either as once, few or many, or as a class for expanded clones.

abundance	v_gene	j_gene	d_gene	CDR3nt	CDR3aa
many	TRBV27	TRBJ2-7	.	TGTGCCAGCAGTAATATTATGTGGTCAGGGGCGTCCGAGCAGTACTTC	CASSNIMWSGASEQYF
many	TRBV7-2	TRBJ2-1	.	TGTGCCAGCAGCTTAGACCCGGGCTACAATGAGCAGTTCTTC	CASSLDPGYNEQFF
few	TRBV2	TRBJ2-7	.	TGTGCCAGCAGGGCAGGGGAAAATTACTACGAGCAGTACTTC	CASRAGENYYEQYF
.	TRBV6-2/TRBV6-3	TRBJ2-3	.	TGTGCCAGCAGCCTTAGTAGAGCAGATACGCAGTATTTT	CASSLSRADTQYF
few	TRBV7-7	TRBJ2-3	.	TGTGCCAGCAGCGCTGGATACGTGGATACGCAGTATTTT	CASSAGYVDTQYF
few	TRBV12-3/TRBV12-4	TRBJ2-5	.	TGTGCCATCAGTCGGACATCTCAAGAGACCCAGTACTTC	CAISRTSQETQYF
.	TRBV4-1	TRBJ2-1	TRBD1	TGCGCCAGCAGCCGGGGACAGGGGTTTTCCTACAATGAGCAGTTCTTC	CASSRGQGFSYNEQFF
many	TRBV20-1	TRBJ1-5	.	TGCAGTGCTAGATTCAGAGCGGCCTTCAATCAGCCCCAGCATTTT	CSARFRAAFNQPQHF
few	TRBV20-1	TRBJ2-1	TRBD1	TGCAGTGCTCTTGGTACCGGGACAGAGTACAATGAGCAGTTCTTC	CSALGTGTEYNEQFF
few	TRBV11-2	TRBJ2-7	.	TGTGCCAGCAGCTTGGGTACCGTTGTCCCCTACGAGCAGTACTTC	CASSLGTVVPYEQYF
few	TRBV28	TRBJ1-1	.	TGTGCCAGCAGGCTGCCGTGGAGGGCCATGGGGGACACTGAAGCTTTCTTT	CASRLPWRAMGDTEAFF
many	TRBV5-1	TRBJ1-1	.	TGCGCCAGCAGCTTGGGTCAGTACACTGAAGCTTTCTTT	CASSLGQYTEAFF
.	TRBV11-3	TRBJ2-7	TRBD1	TGTGCCAGCTCATCGACAGGGCCGCAGTACTTC	CASSSTGPQYF
.	TRBV3-1	TRBJ2-7	.	TGTGCCAGCAGCCCCACGACAGGATATGGGCAGTACTTC	CASSPTTGYGQYF
many	TRBV27	TRBJ2-3	TRBD2	TGTGCCAGCAAGCGGGGGGGCCTCACAGATACGCAGTATTTT	CASKRGGLTDTQYF
many	TRBV10-3	TRBJ1-3	.	TGTGCCATCGGTCATCCCGGAAACACCATATATTTT	CAIGHPGNTIYF
few	TRBV20-1	TRBJ2-5	.	TGCAGTGCCCCCATCGCAAGCGAACAAGAGACCCAGTACTTC	CSAPIASEQETQYF
.	TRBV29-1	TRBJ2-1	.	TGCAGCGTTTTACAGGCGGGGCGAAAGTACAATGAGCAGTTCTTC	CSVLQAGRKYNEQFF
.	TRBV6-5	TRBJ1-6	TRBD1	TGTGCCAGCAGTTCGCAGGGGGTGGGCTCCTATAATTCACCCCTCCACTTT	CASSSQGVGSYNSPLHF
.	TRBV4-3	TRBJ2-7	.	TGCGCCAGCAGCCAAGCTTGGGCAGAAGAATACGAGCAGTACTTC	CASSQAWAEEYEQYF
many	TRBV24-1	TRBJ2-7	.	TGTGCCACCAAGCCAGGCTCCGGTTCCTACGAGCAGTACTTC	CATKPGSGSYEQYF
few	TRBV24-1	TRBJ2-7	.	TGTGCCACCAGTGATTTGCTTCAATCCGGCTACGAGCAGTACTTC	CATSDLLQSGYEQYF
many	TRBV5-1	TRBJ2-3	.	TGCGCCAGCAGCCTAGCGACAGATACGCAGTATTTT	CASSLATDTQYF
many	TRBV7-9	TRBJ2-7	.	TGTGCCAGCAGCTTAGCGGCTAGCAGCTACGAGCAGTACTTC	CASSLAASSYEQYF
many	TRBV20-1	TRBJ2-7	TRBD2	TGCAGTGCTAGAGACCCCGGGACTAGCGACGAGCAGTACTTC	CSARDPGTSDEQYF
many	TRBV7-2	TRBJ2-1	.	TGTGCCAGCAGCTCCTACACGCAATTAGAGCAGTTCTTC	CASSSYTQLEQFF
many	TRBV4-3	TRBJ2-3	.	TGCGCCAGCAGCCAAGATCACGGGGGCACAGATACGCAGTATTTT	CASSQDHGGTDTQYF
many	TRBV2	TRBJ2-3	.	TGTGCCAGCAGTGCCCAGGGGTCTGGGGATACGCAGTATTTT	CASSAQGSGDTQYF
few	TRBV4-2	TRBJ2-2	TRBD2	TGTGCCAGCAGCCAAGAAGCAACTAGCGGAGAGACCGGGGAGCTGTTTTTT	CASSQEATSGETGELFF
.	TRBV20-1	TRBJ2-6	TRBD2	TGCAGTGCTAGAGATCCGGCGGGAGTACACTCTGGGGCCAACGTCCTGACTTTC	CSARDPAGVHSGANVLTF
many	TRBV5-6	TRBJ1-3	.	TGTGCCAGCAGCTTGACAATCTCTGGAAACACCATATATTTT	CASSLTISGNTIYF
.	TRBV5-1	TRBJ1-1	TRBD1	TGCGCCAGCAGCTTGGTTTCAGGGGGCTACACTGAAGCTTTCTTT	CASSLVSGGYTEAFF
few	TRBV12-3/TRBV12-4	TRBJ1-4	.	TGTGCCAGCAGCGTAACAGGGACAGAAAAACTGTTTTTT	CASSVTGTEKLFF
few	TRBV9	TRBJ2-3	.	TGTGCCAGTGGGATGGGCGCAGATACGCAGTATTTT	CASGMGADTQYF
.	TRBV10-3	TRBJ2-3	TRBD2	TGTGCCATCAGGCTGGGAGCGGGAGTCGGTGGAGATACGCAGTATTTT	CAIRLGAGVGGDTQYF
many	TRBV7-2	TRBJ2-1	TRBD1	TGTGCCAGCAGCCTTCAGGGGGCCCCCAACAATGAGCAGTTCTTC	CASSLQGAPNNEQFF
.	TRBV11-1	TRBJ2-1	.	TGTGCCAGCAGCTTGGTTAAGGGGCCTTACAATGAGCAGTTCTTC	CASSLVKGPYNEQFF
many	TRBV12-3/TRBV12-4	TRBJ1-5	.	TGTGCCAGCAGTCCCCCACCCGATAGCAATCAGCCCCAGCATTTT	CASSPPPDSNQPQHF
many	TRBV12-3/TRBV12-4	TRBJ1-5	TRBD1	TGTGCCAGCAGCCCCCGTCAGGGGGCCGTGGGGCCCCAGCATTTT	CASSPRQGAVGPQHF
few	TRBV5-5	TRBJ2-2	.	TGTGCCAGCAGCTTCACTTGGAACACCGGGGAGCTGTTTTTT	CASSFTWNTGELFF
.	TRBV4-1	TRBJ2-7	.	TGCGCCAGCAGCCAACGTCTTTCGGGCGGGGGCCTCTCCTACGAGCAGTACTTC	CASSQRLSGGGLSYEQYF
many	TRBV18	TRBJ2-3	TRBD1	TGTGCCAGCTCAGGGACAGGAGCTAGCACAGATACGCAGTATTTT	CASSGTGASTDTQYF
.	TRBV6-5	TRBJ2-7	.	TGTGCCAGCAGTTACTCGATAAGAAGGAGCTCCTACGAGCAGTACTTC	CASSYSIRRSSYEQYF